The 5 T cell receptor beta chains given below trace back to one sample, sequenced in a study of T cell responses to AZD1222 COVID-19 vaccine. TCRdb's copy holds only in-frame clones and misses some; the assay was immunoSEQ multiplex PCR. This sample has some 170,000 clones, with around 90% found just once. This specimen was peripheral blood, taken 28 days after the second AZD1222 dose. Receptor source: an adult who received the AZD1222 COVID-19 vaccine.

This chain links TRBV27 with TRBJ1-2; D possibly corresponds to TRBD1 (5 bases). Between the trimmed V and J ends, which lost 8 bases and 6 bases, there was a span of 16 bases. CDR3 size: 13 residues. Germline values: CDR1 MNHEY, CDR2 SMNVEV (reference sequence). CDR3 nucleotide sequence: TGTGCCAGCCGAGGGCAGGGCGCGAATGGCTACACCTTC. This codes for CASRGQGANGYTF.

V is TRBV3-1 (or the pseudogene TRBV3-2) and J is TRBJ1-4; the D is unclear. V lost 0 bases and J lost 5, with 10 bases in between. Germline CDR1 and CDR2: LGHDT and YNNKEL (reference sequence). The CDR3 runs 15 residues. The CDR3 here is CASSQDTAGNEKLFF. In DNA form, the CDR3 reads TGTGCCAGCAGCCAAGACACCGCGGGCAATGAAAAACTGTTTTTT.

This chain joins TRBV2 and TRBJ1-5; a possible D gene is TRBD1 (5 bases). Trimming took off 7 bases at V and 2 bases at J, with 9 bases between the two ends. The CDR3 sequence is 13 residues long. The germline V gene has CDR1 SNHLY and CDR2 FYNNEI. CDR3 region: CASNRGGNQPQHF. The DNA for the CDR3 is TGTGCCAGCAATCGGGGGGGCAATCAGCCCCAGCATTTT.

The V and J genes are TRBV5-1 and TRBJ2-2, with TRBD2 identical over 8 bases. This CDR3 spans 14 amino acids. J lost 5 bases, V lost 10 bases, and 10 bases had no gene match. The germline CDR1 and CDR2 sequences are SGHRS and YFSETQ. The CDR3 sequence: CARRGGSLTGELFF. The CDR3 DNA is TGCGCCCGCCGGGGGGGGTCCCTGACCGGGGAGCTGTTTTTT.

The chain combines TRBV29-1 with TRBJ1-3; no clear D gene. This CDR3 spans 14 amino acids. Trimming took off 3 bases at V and 0 bases at J, with 9 bases between the two ends. The germline CDR1 and CDR2 sequences are SQVTM and ANQGSEA. CDR3 loop: CSVERMISGNTIYF. DNA of the CDR3: TGCAGCGTTGAGAGGATGATCTCTGGAAACACCATATATTTT.